Below, 20 T cell receptor beta chains from the same sample are listed, as sequenced in a study of blood T cells in healthy people across ages. Sample-barcoded 5' priming and a J-beta primer mix drove a second PCR of roughly 6 to 12 cycles. TCRdb passed the 5' RACE reads through MiXCR, listing each CDR3 protein once. Of approximately 680,000 distinct CDR3 sequences listed, approximately 30% are singletons. Sequenced material: blood. These receptors were collected from a woman of 80 years or more in good health.

This clonotype appeared once. The chain employs TRBV5-1 and TRBJ2-5; D not certain. The J call may be mistaken, given a closer DNA end match to TRBJ2-7. CDR1 is SGHRS and CDR2 is YFSETQ in the germline V gene. The CDR3 runs to 14 residues. In DNA, the CDR3 is TGCGCCAGCAGCTTGGCCCCCCCCTTCTACGAGCAGTACTTC. Its protein is CASSLAPPFYEQYF.

The rearrangement links TRBV6-5 to TRBJ1-2; TRBD1 aligns across 8 bases. The CDR3 has 17 residues. Germline V gene sequence: CDR1 MNHEY, CDR2 SVGAGI. Trimming took 2 bases from V and 1 from J; bases not matched to a gene: 9. The CDR3 loop is CASSYQKGTGYNYGYTF. DNA for the CDR3: TGTGCCAGCAGTTACCAGAAAGGGACAGGATATAACTATGGCTACACCTTC.

This clonotype was seen a few times. The CDR3: CATSSPLGLAGADTQYF. The CDR3 DNA reads as TGTGCCACCAGCAGTCCTTTAGGACTAGCGGGGGCAGATACGCAGTATTTT. The chain employs TRBV15 and TRBJ2-3; 13 bases fit TRBD2. Germline V lookup: CDR1 LNHNV, CDR2 YYDKDF (reference sequence). The length of the CDR3 is 17 residues. J lost 4 bases, V lost 3 bases, and 7 bases had no gene match.

This clonotype was observed at least ten times. The chain is built from TRBV20-1 and TRBJ2-5; 13 nucleotides align to TRBD2. The length of the CDR3 is 15 residues. Germline CDR1 reads DFQATT; CDR2 reads SNEGSKA (reference sequence). J gave up 5 bases and V 6 bases, and 9 bases lay outside the gene matches. The CDR3 loop is CSADPGTSGEETQYF. CDR3 in DNA: TGCAGTGCGGACCCGGGGACTAGCGGGGAGGAGACCCAGTACTTC.

In its sample, this clonotype was seen many times. The chain recombines TRBV12-3 or TRBV12-4 with TRBJ2-5; the match to TRBD1 covers 7 bases. This CDR3 region has 14 residues. The trim removed 6 bases at V and 2 bases at J, leaving 6 bases unmatched. For the CDR3, the DNA is TGTGCCAGCAGCTTGGGACAGAGACAAGAGACCCAGTACTTC. As protein: CASSLGQRQETQYF.

The rearrangement uses TRBV30 and TRBJ1-4, with D maybe TRBD1 (6 bases). V shed 7 bases and J shed 5 bases, with 23 bases lying between them. This CDR3 has 16 residues. Germline V gene lookup returns CDR1 GTSNPN and CDR2 SVGIG (reference sequence). CDR3 loop: CAFSTGSSGLNEKLFF. CDR3 coding DNA: TGTGCCTTTTCGACAGGCTCGTCAGGTTTGAATGAAAAACTGTTTTTT.

This clonotype has more than one count but fewer than ten. J is TRBJ1-1 and V is TRBV9; 9 bases match TRBD1. The J segment lost 4 bases and the V segment lost 3 bases, leaving 7 bases of the junction unmatched. Germline V gives CDR1 SGDLS, CDR2 YYNGEE. The CDR3 length is 15 residues. The CDR3 nucleotides read TGTGCCAGCAGCGATTGGACAGGGGAGCGCACTGAAGCTTTCTTT. Protein product: CASSDWTGERTEAFF.

This clonotype was seen at least ten times. This chain uses TRBV20-1 with TRBJ1-2, with TRBD1 matching 7 bases. Per the germline V gene, CDR1 is DFQATT and CDR2 is SNEGSKA (reference sequence). The CDR3 sequence is 15 residues long. V lost 4 bases and J lost 8; bases outside the gene matches: 16. The CDR3 DNA is TGCAGTGCTACCGCACCCTGGGACGCAGGGGGAGGCTACACCTTC. It is translated as CSATAPWDAGGGYTF.

The chain couples TRBV20-1 to TRBJ2-3; TRBD1 agrees at 7 bases. Trimming at V came to 3 bases and at J to 2 bases, leaving 8 bases not matched to a gene. The CDR3 runs to 15 residues. CDR1 and CDR2 from the germline V gene are DFQATT and SNEGSKA (reference sequence). CDR3 sequence reads: CSARVSGGLTDTQYF. CDR3 in DNA: TGCAGTGCTAGGGTGTCAGGGGGTCTCACAGATACGCAGTATTTT.

This clonotype appeared a few times. This chain joins TRBV2 and TRBJ1-2; 8 nucleotides agree with TRBD1. Germline V gene sequence: CDR1 SNHLY, CDR2 FYNNEI. The CDR3 has 15 residues. Germline trimming cut 8 bases from V and 7 bases from J; bases unmatched to any gene: 15. The CDR3: CASAGQGGTAFGYTF. CDR3 bases: TGTGCCAGCGCCGGACAGGGTGGTACTGCGTTTGGCTACACCTTC. The variable domain in full, completed from reference TRBV2 and TRBJ1-2, reads EPEVTQTPSHQVTQMGQEVILRCVPISNHLYFYWYRQILGQKVEFLVSFYNNEISEKSEIFDDQFSVERPDGSNFTLKIRSTKLEDSAMYFCASAGQGGTAFGYTFGSGTRLTVV.

This clonotype has a handful of counts. A much larger clone sits a single nucleotide away, making a read error possible. V gene TRBV7-2 combines with J gene TRBJ2-1; D is unclear. The DNA matches TRBJ2-7 better at its end, which makes the J call doubtful. This CDR3 comprises 13 residues. The germline CDR1 and CDR2 sequences are SGHTA and FQGNSA. The CDR3 loop reads CASSLWSPNEQYF. The DNA for the CDR3 is TGTGCCAGCAGCTTATGGAGCCCCAATGAGCAGTACTTC.

This clonotype was seen only a few times. The rearrangement links TRBV6-5 to TRBJ1-6; 9 nucleotides match TRBD1. Trimming removed 6 bases from V and 7 bases from J; junction bases left unmatched: 4. This CDR3 comprises 14 residues. Per germline, CDR1 MNHEY and CDR2 SVGAGI. CDR3 in DNA: TGTGCCAGCAGGGGAGGACAGGGGAATTCACCCCTCCACTTT. Its protein is CASRGGQGNSPLHF.

The rearrangement links TRBV25-1 to TRBJ2-7; D gene uncertain. CDR3 length equals 12 residues. Between the trimmed V and J ends, which lost 5 bases and 2 bases, there was a span of 7 bases. CDR1 MGHDK and CDR2 SYGVNS come from the germline V gene. CDR3 bases: TGTGCCAGCAGTAGGAATCCCTACGAGCAGTACTTC. Protein: CASSRNPYEQYF.

This clonotype was seen at least ten times. This chain connects TRBV7-2 to TRBJ2-3; 9 bases line up with TRBD2. Trimming took 5 bases from V and 3 from J; bases not matched to a gene: 3. The CDR3 spans 14 residues. Germline-derived CDR1 and CDR2 are SGHTA and FQGNSA. This chain's CDR3 is CASSISGGTDTQYF. CDR3 nucleotide sequence: TGTGCCAGCAGCATTAGCGGGGGTACAGATACGCAGTATTTT.

This clonotype was seen ten or more times. The genes are TRBV12-3 or TRBV12-4 and TRBJ2-5; TRBD1 might be the D (5 bases). This CDR3 has 17 residues. V was pared by 6 bases and J by 4 bases, with 24 bases between. This CDR3 is CASSTDIGAGLGETQYF. The CDR3 nucleotides read TGTGCCAGCAGCACAGATATAGGGGCAGGGCTTGGAGAGACCCAGTACTTC.

The chain couples TRBV12-3 or TRBV12-4 to TRBJ2-7, with TRBD2 identical over 10 bases. CDR3 size: 16 residues. The ends lost 4 bases at V and 3 bases at J; junction bases unmatched: 9. In DNA form, the CDR3 reads TGTGCCAGCAGTTCCCAGGTAGCGGGAGGCCACTACGAGCAGTACTTC. This sequence encodes CASSSQVAGGHYEQYF.

This clonotype was recorded at least ten times. This chain connects TRBV20-1 to TRBJ2-1; no clear D. CDR3 size: 12 residues. Trimming left V 3 bases short and J 8 bases short, with 11 bases between. Germline V gene data show CDR1 as DFQATT and CDR2 as SNEGSKA (reference sequence). The CDR3 reads CSASTEWDEQFF. In DNA form, the CDR3 reads TGCAGTGCTAGTACAGAATGGGATGAGCAGTTCTTC.

The count of this clonotype is one. V gene TRBV24-1 combines with J gene TRBJ2-2; 8 positions match TRBD1. Trimming removed 0 bases from V and 6 bases from J; junction bases left unmatched: 5. The germline gives CDR1 KGHDR, CDR2 SFDVKD. The CDR3 is 16 amino acids. The DNA for the CDR3 is TGTGCCACCAGTGATTTGAACAGGGGGGTATCCGGGGAGCTGTTTTTT. This translates into CATSDLNRGVSGELFF.

This clonotype was seen at least ten times. The rearrangement uses TRBV28 and TRBJ2-4; tentatively, D is TRBD1 or TRBD2 (5 bases each). Germline V gives CDR1 MDHEN, CDR2 SYDVKM. Trimming removed 7 bases at V and 1 base at J, with 14 bases between. The CDR3 totals 15 residues. The CDR3 loop reads CASKSGSGAKNIQYF. Here the CDR3 DNA reads TGTGCCAGCAAGTCAGGGAGTGGGGCCAAAAACATTCAGTACTTC.

This clonotype was found many times. V usage is TRBV6-5 and J usage is TRBJ1-5, with D possibly matching TRBD1 (6 bases). This CDR3 has 16 amino acids. V was cut by 2 bases and J by 5 bases, with 16 bases left in between. The germline gives CDR1 MNHEY, CDR2 SVGAGI. This CDR3 is CASSYLPRGAHQPQHF. The CDR3, as DNA: TGTGCCAGCAGTTACCTCCCCCGGGGGGCGCATCAGCCCCAGCATTTT.